The 12 T cell receptor beta chains in this list originate from one sample, sequenced in a study of T cells in Graves' hyperthyroidism and ophthalmopathy. There were TCR beta CDR3 regions amplified from RNA transcripts. HTBI primers were employed in a first-round RT-PCR of the TCR CDR3. TCRdb recomputed calls from the multiplex PCR reads with MiXCR, one row per CDR3 protein. The sample holds more than 300,000 distinct CDR3 sequences, 18% seen once. Sequenced sample: blood. The source is a man between 18 and 29 years old with Graves' ophthalmopathy.

CDR3 amino acids: CASSQTSGPQETQYF. CDR3 in DNA: TGTGCCAGCAGTCAAACTAGCGGCCCTCAAGAGACCCAGTACTTC. The chain uses TRBV28 and TRBJ2-5; 8 bases are a match to TRBD2. Germline CDR1 MDHEN, CDR2 SYDVKM. V lost 5 bases, J lost 2 bases, and 7 bases stayed unmatched. The CDR3 runs to 15 residues.

This clonotype was observed many times. This chain joins TRBV2 and TRBJ1-1; TRBD1 might be the D (6 bases). The V gene's germline CDR1 is SNHLY and CDR2 FYNNEI. The CDR3 contains 13 residues. V shed 8 bases and J shed 4 bases, with 14 bases lying between them. The CDR3 region has the DNA TGTGCCAGCGGGGGGGGGCTAAGCACTGAAGCTTTCTTT. Encoded protein: CASGGGLSTEAFF. The entire variable domain, with the rest obtained from reference TRBV2 and TRBJ1-1, is as follows: EPEVTQTPSHQVTQMGQEVILRCVPISNHLYFYWYRQILGQKVEFLVSFYNNEISEKSEIFDDQFSVERPDGSNFTLKIRSTKLEDSAMYFCASGGGLSTEAFFGQGTRLTVV.

There are many counts of this clonotype. V usage is TRBV7-9 and J usage is TRBJ2-3, with a weak D call TRBD2 (5 bases). The CDR3 has 15 amino acids. V dropped 2 bases and J dropped 4 bases, with 13 bases sitting between them. CDR1 is SEHNR and CDR2 is FQNEAQ in the germline V gene (reference sequence). The CDR3 bases are TGTGCCAGCAGCTTACTGTCGTTAGCGCCAGATACGCAGTATTTT. Encoded protein: CASSLLSLAPDTQYF.

This clonotype was picked up a small number of times. The rearrangement joins TRBV27 to TRBJ2-7; 8 bases are shared with TRBD2. V shed 6 bases, J shed 4 bases, and the junction held 8 bases outside the gene matches. This CDR3 is 14 amino acids long. Per germline, CDR1 MNHEY and CDR2 SMNVEV (reference sequence). Written as DNA, the CDR3 is TGTGCCAGCAGCAAGTCACTAGCGGAGTACGAGCAGTACTTC. Translating gives CASSKSLAEYEQYF.

This chain connects TRBV6-2 or TRBV6-3 to TRBJ2-7; D is perhaps TRBD1 or TRBD2 (6 bases each). V lost 0 bases and J 6 bases, leaving 9 bases between the germline ends. The CDR3 has 13 amino acids. Germline loops: CDR1 MNHEY, CDR2 SVGEGT. CDR3 protein: CASSYSRGVEQYF. CDR3 nucleotide sequence: TGTGCCAGCAGTTACTCGAGGGGGGTCGAGCAGTACTTC.

This clonotype was recorded many times. CDR3 sequence (DNA): TGTGCCAGCAGTGCGGGGACAGGGAAGAACACTGAAGCTTTCTTT. Translation: CASSAGTGKNTEAFF. The V and J genes are TRBV12-3 or TRBV12-4 and TRBJ1-1; 9 bases agree with TRBD1. J lost 1 base, V lost 5 bases, and 5 bases had no gene match. This CDR3 spans 15 amino acids.

In its sample, this clonotype was seen many times. The chain joins TRBV20-1 to TRBJ2-7, with 12 bases identical to TRBD1. Germline assignment: CDR1 DFQATT and CDR2 SNEGSKA (reference sequence). The V and J ends lost 0 bases and 4 bases, in that order; junction bases with no gene match: 10. There are 17 residues in the CDR3. The CDR3 loop is CSARDNYPGQGAYEQYF. The CDR3 DNA reads as TGCAGTGCTAGAGACAACTACCCGGGACAGGGGGCTTACGAGCAGTACTTC.

The chain recombines TRBV6-1 with TRBJ1-2, with 8 bases fitting TRBD1. Trimming took 2 bases from V and 8 from J; bases not matched to a gene: 10. Looked up from germline, CDR1 is MNHNS and CDR2 is SASEGT. The CDR3 has 15 residues. The CDR3 loop is CASSEWGQGAQGYTF. Written as DNA, the CDR3 is TGTGCCAGCAGTGAATGGGGGCAGGGGGCTCAAGGCTACACCTTC.

This chain uses TRBV9 with TRBJ2-1; D not resolved. The CDR3 consists of 14 residues. V dropped 0 bases and J dropped 6 bases, with 10 bases sitting between them. CDR1 SGDLS and CDR2 YYNGEE come from the germline V gene. CDR3 in DNA: TGTGCCAGCAGCGTAGCCAATCTGGGCAATGAGCAGTTCTTC. Translated, it gives CASSVANLGNEQFF. Based on the CDR3 plus reference TRBV9 and TRBJ2-1, the full variable domain is DSGVTQTPKHLITATGQRVTLRCSPRSGDLSVYWYQQSLDQGLQFLIQYYNGEERAKGNILERFSAQQFPDLHSELNLSSLELGDSALYFCASSVANLGNEQFFGPGTRLTVL.

This clonotype was counted between two and nine times. The V gene is TRBV20-1, the J gene TRBJ2-1, with a tentative D call TRBD1 (5 bases). Trimming took off 1 base at V and 3 bases at J, with 10 bases between the two ends. Germline-derived CDR1 and CDR2 are DFQATT and SNEGSKA (reference sequence). The CDR3 is 14 amino acids. The CDR3 loop reads CSARVPQGYNEQFF. As DNA, the CDR3 is TGCAGTGCTAGAGTCCCGCAGGGCTACAATGAGCAGTTCTTC.

The chain joins TRBV19 to TRBJ1-1; possible D gene TRBD1, 6 bases. Germline V CDR1 and CDR2: LNHDA, SQIVND (reference sequence). Trimming took 4 bases from V and 0 from J, leaving 9 bases between them. The CDR3 is 14 residues long. The CDR3 DNA reads as TGTGCCAGTAGTACCAGGGGAGTGAACACTGAAGCTTTCTTT. Its protein product is CASSTRGVNTEAFF.

This clonotype was seen a few times. CDR3 bases: TGTGCCAGCAGCGAACAGGGATGGGCCTATGGCTACACCTTC. Translated, it gives CASSEQGWAYGYTF. The chain uses TRBV9 and TRBJ1-2; D perhaps matches TRBD1 (6 bases). The V end lost 3 bases, the J end lost 4 bases, and 13 bases lay between the germline ends. The CDR3 totals 14 residues. CDR1 SGDLS and CDR2 YYNGEE come from the germline V gene.